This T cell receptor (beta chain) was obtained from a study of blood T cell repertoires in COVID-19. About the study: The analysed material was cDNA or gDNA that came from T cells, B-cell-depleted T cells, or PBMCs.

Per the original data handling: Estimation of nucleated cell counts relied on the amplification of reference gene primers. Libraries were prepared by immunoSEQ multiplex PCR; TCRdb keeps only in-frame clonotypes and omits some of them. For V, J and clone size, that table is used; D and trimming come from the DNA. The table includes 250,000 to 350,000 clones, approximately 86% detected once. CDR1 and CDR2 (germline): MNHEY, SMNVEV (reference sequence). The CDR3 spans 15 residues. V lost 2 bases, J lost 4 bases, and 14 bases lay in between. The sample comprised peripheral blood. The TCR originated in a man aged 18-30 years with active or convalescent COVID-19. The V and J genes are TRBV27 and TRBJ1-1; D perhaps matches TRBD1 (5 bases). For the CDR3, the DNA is TGTGCCAGCAGTTTACGACCTATGGGGGGCACTGAAGCTTTCTTT. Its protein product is CASSLRPMGGTEAFF.